The 14 T cell receptor beta chains in this list originate from one sample, sequenced in a study of blood T cell repertoires in COVID-19. Repertoires were generated with immunoSEQ multiplex PCR, while TCRdb's copy carries only in-frame clones and drops some. This repertoire shows about 120,000 clones, 82% found once; its top ten account for around 10%. Sequenced: peripheral blood. Every receptor here comes from a human donor in a cohort sampled during active COVID-19.

The DNA of the CDR3 is TGTGCCAGCAGCCAAGATCTGAGGGCGACTAACTATGGCTACACCTTC. This translates into CASSQDLRATNYGYTF. The chain recombines TRBV4-2 with TRBJ1-2; D is unclear. This CDR3 is built from 16 residues. Per germline, CDR1 LGHNA and CDR2 YNFKEQ. Trimming left V 0 bases short and J 0 bases short, with 11 bases between.

The CDR3 is CASSLGTSANTGELFF. The DNA of the CDR3 is TGTGCCAGCAGCTTAGGGACTAGCGCTAACACCGGGGAGCTGTTTTTT. The chain is built from TRBV11-2 and TRBJ2-2, with TRBD2 matching over 9 bases. This CDR3 has 16 residues. V gave up 1 base and J gave up 2 bases; unmatched junction bases: 2. Germline CDR1 SGHAT, CDR2 FQNNGV.

This chain joins TRBV5-1 and TRBJ2-1, with 7 positions matching TRBD1. The CDR3 sequence is 14 residues long. The ends lost 4 bases at V and 6 bases at J; junction bases unmatched: 7. The germline V gene encodes CDR1 SGHRS and CDR2 YFSETQ. The DNA for the CDR3 is TGCGCCAGCAGCGATACAGGACAGGTCAATGAGCAGTTCTTC. Protein: CASSDTGQVNEQFF.

The V call is TRBV6-5, the J call TRBJ2-1; D perhaps matches TRBD1 (8 bases). V was clipped by 4 bases and J by 6 bases, with 16 bases between them. This CDR3 region has 15 residues. Germline loops: CDR1 MNHEY, CDR2 SVGAGI. The CDR3 protein is CASSSTGGDINEQFF. The DNA of the CDR3 is TGTGCCAGCAGTTCAACAGGGGGGGACATCAATGAGCAGTTCTTC.

This clone has only a few counts. The junction departs from germline at one end; a sequencing error may be responsible. The gene calls are TRBV6-5 and TRBJ2-7, with a weak D call TRBD1 (6 bases). Germline CDR1 is MNHEY and CDR2 is SVGAGI. The CDR3 length is 10 residues. This CDR3 is CASGEDSPNF. The DNA for the CDR3 is TGTGCCAGCGGAGAGGACAGTCCAAACTTC.

The genes are TRBV27 and TRBJ2-7; 7 bases line up with TRBD1. The CDR3 consists of 15 residues. V shed 5 bases, J shed 0 bases, and the junction held 7 bases outside the gene matches. Germline V gene sequence: CDR1 MNHEY, CDR2 SMNVEV (reference sequence). CDR3 in DNA: TGTGCCAGCAGTACCCCGGGACAGAGCTCCTACGAGCAGTACTTC. Translating it yields CASSTPGQSSYEQYF.

The J gene is TRBJ1-6, the V gene TRBV5-1; tentatively, D is TRBD1 (5 bases). Trimming took 0 bases from V and 7 from J, leaving 17 bases between them. Germline values: CDR1 SGHRS, CDR2 YFSETQ. The CDR3 extends over 17 amino acids. CDR3 nucleotide sequence: TGCGCCAGCAGCTTGGGTCAGGGCCCTCTGGAGAATTCACCCCTCCACTTT. This codes for CASSLGQGPLENSPLHF.

V gene TRBV5-1 combines with J gene TRBJ1-1, with 7 nucleotides matching TRBD1. The germline V gene encodes CDR1 SGHRS and CDR2 YFSETQ. CDR3 length: 16 residues. V lost 0 bases and J lost 2; bases outside the gene matches: 7. The CDR3 DNA reads TGCGCCAGCAGCTTGGCTTCAACAGGGGTCAACACTGAAGCTTTCTTT. Translation gives CASSLASTGVNTEAFF.

About this clone: This sample includes further DNA sequences coding for the same CDR3. The genes are TRBV5-1 and TRBJ1-1; TRBD1 might be the D (5 bases). This CDR3 comprises 13 residues. Germline V gene data show CDR1 as SGHRS and CDR2 as YFSETQ. V was trimmed by 1 base and J by 4 bases, leaving 8 bases between them. This CDR3 reads CASSLRGGTEAFF. In DNA form, the CDR3 reads TGCGCCAGCAGCTTGCGGGGGGGCACTGAAGCTTTCTTT.

This chain connects TRBV10-1 to TRBJ1-4, with D possibly TRBD1 on 5 matching bases. The germline gives CDR1 WNHNN, CDR2 SYGVQD (reference sequence). Deletions cut 6 bases from V and 8 bases from J, with 7 bases between. CDR3 length: 11 residues. This chain's CDR3 is CASSYREKLFF. The CDR3 region has the DNA TGCGCCAGCAGCTACAGGGAAAAACTGTTTTTT.

V gene TRBV6-5 combines with J gene TRBJ1-1; a weak D match, TRBD1 (6 bases). V lost 2 bases and J lost 1, with 8 bases in between. Germline lookup yields CDR1 MNHEY and CDR2 SVGAGI. The length of the CDR3 is 14 residues. In nucleotides, the CDR3 is TGTGCCAGCAGTTACGGACAGACGAACACTGAAGCTTTCTTT. Translation: CASSYGQTNTEAFF.

The genes are TRBV7-2 and TRBJ2-5, with 13 bases that match TRBD2. The CDR3 consists of 16 residues. Germline CDR1 SGHTA, CDR2 FQGNSA. J was trimmed by 1 base and V by 5 bases; bases with no gene match: 4. The CDR3 here is CASSPRLAGGQETQYF. CDR3 sequence (DNA): TGTGCCAGCAGCCCTCGACTAGCGGGGGGCCAAGAGACCCAGTACTTC.

CDR3 residues: CASSLRGGHMNTEAFF. The CDR3 DNA follows: TGCGCCAGCAGCTTGAGAGGGGGACACATGAACACTGAAGCTTTCTTT. The rearrangement links TRBV5-1 to TRBJ1-1, with D tentatively TRBD1 (6 bases). Germline CDR1 and CDR2: SGHRS and YFSETQ. The CDR3 sequence is 16 residues long. Trimming left V 1 base short and J 0 bases short, with 13 bases between. The full variable domain, in which reference TRBV5-1 and TRBJ1-1 provide the parts outside the CDR3, is KAGVTQTPRYLIKTRGQQVTLSCSPISGHRSVSWYQQTPGQGLQFLFEYFSETQRNKGNFPGRFSGRQFSNSRSEMNVSTLELGDSALYLCASSLRGGHMNTEAFFGQGTRLTVV.

The chain joins TRBV18 to TRBJ1-1; weak D call: TRBD1 (5 bases). Germline assignment: CDR1 KGHSH and CDR2 LQKENI. The CDR3 loop spans 13 amino acids. V was clipped by 4 bases and J by 1 base, with 7 bases between them. CDR3 nucleotides: TGTGCCAGCTCACTTACAGGGAACACTGAAGCTTTCTTT. Protein sequence: CASSLTGNTEAFF.